The T cell receptor beta chain described here comes from a study of beta chain features in type 1 diabetes. Trimming stripped 0 bases from V and 0 bases from J, with 5 bases between. The CDR3 consists of 13 residues. Germline lookup yields CDR1 GTSNPN and CDR2 SVGIG (reference sequence). This clone was observed a few times. Its matching antigen is unknown. Findings and limits, study-wide: Shortening of TCRB CDR3s, moderate but significant, appeared in all four CD4+ subsets of Type 1 diabetes patients.

Every isolated RNA sample was fully reverse transcribed, so sequencing captured expressed TCRB transcripts. Assay: immunoSEQ multiplex PCR; the TCRdb copy retains only in-frame clones and omits some. The repertoire includes about 340,000 clones, approximately 15% of them detected once, and 0.015% sits in the top ten. This TCR came from a young woman with type 1 diabetes. The chain employs TRBV30 and TRBJ1-1, with D uncertain. The sequenced sample was naive CD4+ T cells from blood. The CDR3 nucleotides are TGTGCCTGGAGTGTACGGGTGAACACTGAAGCTTTCTTT. Its translation: CAWSVRVNTEAFF.